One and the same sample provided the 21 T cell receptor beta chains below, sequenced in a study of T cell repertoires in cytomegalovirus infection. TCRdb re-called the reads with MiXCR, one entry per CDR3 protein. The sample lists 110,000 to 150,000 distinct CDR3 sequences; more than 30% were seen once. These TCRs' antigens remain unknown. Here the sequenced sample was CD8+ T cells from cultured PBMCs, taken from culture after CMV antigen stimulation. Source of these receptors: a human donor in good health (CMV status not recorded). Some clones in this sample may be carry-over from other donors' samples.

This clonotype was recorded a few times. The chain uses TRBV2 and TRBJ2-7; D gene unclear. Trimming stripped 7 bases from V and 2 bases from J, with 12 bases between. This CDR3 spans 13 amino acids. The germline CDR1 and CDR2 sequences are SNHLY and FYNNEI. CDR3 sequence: CASTVPNTYEQYF. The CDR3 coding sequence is TGTGCCAGCACAGTCCCAAATACCTACGAGCAGTACTTC.

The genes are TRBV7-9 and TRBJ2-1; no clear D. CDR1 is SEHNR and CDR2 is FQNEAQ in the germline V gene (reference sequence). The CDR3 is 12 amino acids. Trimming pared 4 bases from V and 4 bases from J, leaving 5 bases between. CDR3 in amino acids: CASSSEYNEQFF. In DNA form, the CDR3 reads TGTGCCAGCAGCTCTGAGTACAATGAGCAGTTCTTC.

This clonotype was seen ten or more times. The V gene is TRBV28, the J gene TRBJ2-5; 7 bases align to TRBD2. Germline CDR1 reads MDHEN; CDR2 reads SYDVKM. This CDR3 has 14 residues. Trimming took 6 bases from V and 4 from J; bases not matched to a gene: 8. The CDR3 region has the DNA TGTGCCAGCAGACGACTAGCTGCGTCAGAGACCCAGTACTTC. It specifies CASRRLAASETQYF.

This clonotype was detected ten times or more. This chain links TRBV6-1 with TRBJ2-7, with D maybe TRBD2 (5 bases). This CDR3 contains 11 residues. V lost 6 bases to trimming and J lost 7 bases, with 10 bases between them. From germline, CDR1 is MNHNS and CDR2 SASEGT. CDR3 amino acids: CASRAAREQYF. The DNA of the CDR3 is TGTGCCAGCAGAGCGGCACGGGAGCAGTACTTC.

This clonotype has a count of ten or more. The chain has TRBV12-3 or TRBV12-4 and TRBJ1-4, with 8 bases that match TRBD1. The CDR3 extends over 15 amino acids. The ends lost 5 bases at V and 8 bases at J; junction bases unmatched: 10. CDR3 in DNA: TGTGCCAGCAGTCAGGGTCAGGGGGCAAGCGAAAAACTGTTTTTT. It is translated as CASSQGQGASEKLFF.

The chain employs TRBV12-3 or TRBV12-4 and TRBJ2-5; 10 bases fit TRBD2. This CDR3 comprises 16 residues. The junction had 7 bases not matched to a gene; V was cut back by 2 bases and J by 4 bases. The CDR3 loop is CASSLLGSGGIETQYF. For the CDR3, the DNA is TGTGCCAGCAGTTTATTGGGTAGCGGGGGGATAGAGACCCAGTACTTC.

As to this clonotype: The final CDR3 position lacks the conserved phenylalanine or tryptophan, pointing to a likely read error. As DNA, the CDR3 is TGTGCCAGCAGACCGGGGGGTACCTCCTACGAGCAGTACTAC. Encoded protein: CASRPGGTSYEQYY. V usage is TRBV11-1 and J usage is TRBJ2-7; 7 nucleotides line up with TRBD2. The length of the CDR3 is 14 residues. Germline CDR1 reads SGHAT; CDR2 reads FQDESV (reference sequence). V lost 6 bases and J lost 0; bases outside the gene matches: 5.

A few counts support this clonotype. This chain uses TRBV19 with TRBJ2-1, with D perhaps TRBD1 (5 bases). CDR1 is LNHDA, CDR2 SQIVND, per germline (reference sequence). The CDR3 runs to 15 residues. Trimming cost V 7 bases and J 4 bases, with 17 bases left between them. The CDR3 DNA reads TGTGCCAGTACGTATAGGGCGGACACTTACAATGAGCAGTTCTTC. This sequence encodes CASTYRADTYNEQFF.

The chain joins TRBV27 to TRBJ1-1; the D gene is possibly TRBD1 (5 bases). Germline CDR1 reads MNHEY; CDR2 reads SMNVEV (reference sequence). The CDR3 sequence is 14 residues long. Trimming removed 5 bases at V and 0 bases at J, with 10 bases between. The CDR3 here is CASSQRGLNTEAFF. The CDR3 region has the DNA TGTGCCAGCAGTCAACGGGGCCTGAACACTGAAGCTTTCTTT.

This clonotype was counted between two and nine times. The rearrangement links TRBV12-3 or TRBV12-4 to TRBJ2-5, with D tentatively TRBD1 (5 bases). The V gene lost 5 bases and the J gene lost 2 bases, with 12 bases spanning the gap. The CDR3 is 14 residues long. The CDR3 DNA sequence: TGTGCCAGCAGTGGAACAGGCGCTCAAGAGACCCAGTACTTC. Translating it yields CASSGTGAQETQYF.

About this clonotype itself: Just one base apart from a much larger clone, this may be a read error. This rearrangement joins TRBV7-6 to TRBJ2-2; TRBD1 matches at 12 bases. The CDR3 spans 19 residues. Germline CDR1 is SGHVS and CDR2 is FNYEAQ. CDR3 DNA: TGTGCCAGCAGCTTAAGTGGGACAGGGGGCGAGATGGACACCGGGGAGCTGTTATTT. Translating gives CASSLSGTGGEMDTGELLF.

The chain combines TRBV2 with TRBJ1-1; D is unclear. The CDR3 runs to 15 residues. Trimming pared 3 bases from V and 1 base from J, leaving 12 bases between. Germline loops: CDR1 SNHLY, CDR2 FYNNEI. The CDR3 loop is CASSESQTPNTEAFF. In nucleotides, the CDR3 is TGTGCCAGCAGTGAGTCTCAGACGCCGAACACTGAAGCTTTCTTT.

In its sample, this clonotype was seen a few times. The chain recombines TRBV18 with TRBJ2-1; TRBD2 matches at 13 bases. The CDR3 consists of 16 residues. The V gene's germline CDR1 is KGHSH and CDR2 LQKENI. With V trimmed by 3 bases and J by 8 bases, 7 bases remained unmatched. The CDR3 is CASSPPGLAGLDEQFF. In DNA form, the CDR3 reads TGTGCCAGCTCACCCCCGGGACTAGCGGGGCTTGATGAGCAGTTCTTC.

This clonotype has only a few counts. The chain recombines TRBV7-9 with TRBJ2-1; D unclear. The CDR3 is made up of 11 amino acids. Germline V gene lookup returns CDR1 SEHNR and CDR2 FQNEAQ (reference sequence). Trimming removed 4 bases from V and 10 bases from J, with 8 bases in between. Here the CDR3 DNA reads TGTGCCAGCAGCTCGGGCCGAGAGCAGTTCTTC. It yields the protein CASSSGREQFF.

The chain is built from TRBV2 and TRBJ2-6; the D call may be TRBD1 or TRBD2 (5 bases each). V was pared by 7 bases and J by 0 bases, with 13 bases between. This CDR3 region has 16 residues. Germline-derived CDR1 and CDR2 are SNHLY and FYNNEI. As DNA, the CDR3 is TGTGCCAGCACTTGGGACGGACTCTCTGGGGCCAACGTCCTGACTTTC. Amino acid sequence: CASTWDGLSGANVLTF.

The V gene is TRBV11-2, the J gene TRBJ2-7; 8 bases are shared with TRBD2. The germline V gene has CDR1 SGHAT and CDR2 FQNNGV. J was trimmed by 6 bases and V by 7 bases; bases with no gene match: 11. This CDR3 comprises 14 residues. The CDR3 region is CASTRPGREGEQYF. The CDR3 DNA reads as TGTGCCAGCACTCGCCCGGGACGGGAGGGCGAGCAGTACTTC. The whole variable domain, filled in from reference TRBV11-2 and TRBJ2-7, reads EAGVAQSPRYKIIEKRQSVAFWCNPISGHATLYWYQQILGQGPKLLIQFQNNGVVDDSQLPKDRFSAERLKGVDSTLKIQPAKLEDSAVYLCASTRPGREGEQYFGPGTRLTVT.

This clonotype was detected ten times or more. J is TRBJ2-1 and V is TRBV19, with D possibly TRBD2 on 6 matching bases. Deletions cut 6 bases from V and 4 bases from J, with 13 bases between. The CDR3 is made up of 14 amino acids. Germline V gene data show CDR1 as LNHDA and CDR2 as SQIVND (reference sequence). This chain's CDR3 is CASSFGSRYNEQFF. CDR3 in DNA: TGTGCCAGTAGCTTCGGGAGTCGGTACAATGAGCAGTTCTTC.

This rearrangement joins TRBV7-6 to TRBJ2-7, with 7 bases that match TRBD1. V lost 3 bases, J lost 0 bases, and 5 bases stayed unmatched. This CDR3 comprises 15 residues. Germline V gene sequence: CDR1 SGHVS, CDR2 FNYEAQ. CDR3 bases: TGTGCCAGCAGCTTGAAACAGGGGCTCTCCTACGAGCAGTACTTC. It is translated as CASSLKQGLSYEQYF.

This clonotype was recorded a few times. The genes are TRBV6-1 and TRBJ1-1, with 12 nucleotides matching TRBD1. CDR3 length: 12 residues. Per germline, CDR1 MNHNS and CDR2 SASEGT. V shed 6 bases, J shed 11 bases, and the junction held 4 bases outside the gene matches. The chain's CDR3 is CASRGQGAYAFF. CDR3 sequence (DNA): TGTGCCAGCAGGGGACAGGGGGCGTATGCTTTCTTT.

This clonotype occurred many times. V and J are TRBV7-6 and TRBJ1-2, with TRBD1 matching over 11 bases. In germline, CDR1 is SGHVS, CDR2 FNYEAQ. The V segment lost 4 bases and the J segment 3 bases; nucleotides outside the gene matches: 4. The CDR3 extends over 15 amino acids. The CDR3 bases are TGTGCCAGCAGCTCCGGGACAGGGGGGGACTATGGCTACACCTTC. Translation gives CASSSGTGGDYGYTF.

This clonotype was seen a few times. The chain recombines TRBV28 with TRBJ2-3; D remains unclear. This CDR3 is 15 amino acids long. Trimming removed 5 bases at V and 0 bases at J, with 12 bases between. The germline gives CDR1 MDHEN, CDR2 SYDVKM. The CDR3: CASSTPLASTDTQYF. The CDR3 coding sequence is TGTGCCAGCAGTACACCTCTTGCCAGCACAGATACGCAGTATTTT. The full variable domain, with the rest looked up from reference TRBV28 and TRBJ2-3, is DVKVTQSSRYLVKRTGEKVFLECVQDMDHENMFWYRQDPGLGLRLIYFSYDVKMKEKGDIPEGYSVSREKKERFSLILESASTNQTSMYLCASSTPLASTDTQYFGPGTRLTVL.